Listed below are T cell receptor beta chains from one sample, sequenced in a study of cytotoxic CD8 clonotypes in ibrutinib-treated CLL. Assay used: immunoSEQ multiplex PCR; TCRdb lists only in-frame clones, some missing. The repertoire holds 120,000 to 150,000 clones, approximately 90% seen once, with 10% to 13% in the top ten. Specimen: PBMCs, collected after 12 months of ibrutinib treatment. Receptor source: a human donor with chronic lymphocytic leukemia. Both conserved end residues are part of each CDR3. The D gene is left open where the match is weak. The size entry is marked missing in some rows and otherwise reads once, few, many or a size class.

J gene: TRBJ2-7; D gene: -; clone size: once; V gene: TRBV28; CDR3 protein: CASTADGFYEQYF; CDR3 DNA: TGTGCCAGCACTGCGGACGGGTTCTACGAGCAGTACTTC
J gene: TRBJ2-7; D gene: -; clone size: -; V gene: TRBV6-1; CDR3 protein: CASTSGGVYEQYF; CDR3 DNA: TGTGCCAGCACGTCCGGGGGCGTCTACGAGCAGTACTTC
J gene: TRBJ1-5; D gene: -; clone size: -; V gene: TRBV7-9; CDR3 protein: CASSLGLDRNQPQHF; CDR3 DNA: TGTGCCAGCAGCTTAGGGTTGGACCGCAATCAGCCCCAGCATTTT
J gene: TRBJ1-1; D gene: -; clone size: -; V gene: TRBV28; CDR3 protein: CASSLWGASTGSDEAFF; CDR3 DNA: TGTGCCAGCAGTTTATGGGGCGCTTCTACAGGTTCCGATGAAGCTTTCTTT
J gene: TRBJ2-1; D gene: -; clone size: once; V gene: TRBV2; CDR3 protein: CASSVLENNEQFF; CDR3 DNA: TGTGCCAGCAGCGTATTAGAGAACAATGAGCAGTTCTTC
J gene: TRBJ2-1; D gene: -; clone size: -; V gene: TRBV9; CDR3 protein: CASSVETGLNEQFF; CDR3 DNA: TGTGCCAGCAGCGTAGAAACAGGGCTCAATGAGCAGTTCTTC
J gene: TRBJ2-5; D gene: TRBD2; clone size: few; V gene: TRBV9; CDR3 protein: CASSPPGLAGETQYF; CDR3 DNA: TGTGCCAGCAGCCCCCCGGGACTAGCGGGAGAGACCCAGTACTTC
J gene: TRBJ2-7; D gene: TRBD1; clone size: -; V gene: TRBV19; CDR3 protein: CASSGTGSSYEQYF; CDR3 DNA: TGTGCCAGTAGCGGGACAGGGAGCTCCTACGAGCAGTACTTC
J gene: TRBJ2-7; D gene: -; clone size: -; V gene: TRBV15; CDR3 protein: CATSVGVSRSNEQYF; CDR3 DNA: TGTGCCACCAGCGTCGGAGTTAGTAGGTCGAACGAGCAGTACTTC
J gene: TRBJ1-5; D gene: TRBD1; clone size: -; V gene: TRBV19; CDR3 protein: CASSDYRGQPQHF; CDR3 DNA: TGTGCCAGTAGCGATTACAGGGGTCAGCCCCAGCATTTT
J gene: TRBJ2-1; D gene: -; clone size: -; V gene: TRBV9; CDR3 protein: CASSRIHSDEQFF; CDR3 DNA: TGTGCCAGCAGCCGCATACACAGTGACGAGCAGTTCTTC
J gene: TRBJ2-3; D gene: TRBD2; clone size: -; V gene: TRBV10-3; CDR3 protein: CAISGGRSTDTQYF; CDR3 DNA: TGTGCCATCTCGGGCGGGAGAAGTACAGATACGCAGTATTTT
J gene: TRBJ2-1; D gene: -; clone size: -; V gene: TRBV4-2; CDR3 protein: CASSQPQGSPNEQFF; CDR3 DNA: TGTGCCAGCAGCCAACCCCAGGGTTCCCCCAATGAGCAGTTCTTC
J gene: TRBJ1-3; D gene: -; clone size: -; V gene: TRBV15; CDR3 protein: CATSRDSGAGNTIYF; CDR3 DNA: TGTGCCACCAGCAGAGATTCAGGGGCTGGAAACACCATATATTTT
J gene: TRBJ2-1; D gene: -; clone size: -; V gene: TRBV25-1; CDR3 protein: CASSEGRGHNEQFF; CDR3 DNA: TGTGCCAGCAGTGAGGGGCGGGGCCACAATGAGCAGTTCTTC
J gene: TRBJ1-1; D gene: -; clone size: -; V gene: TRBV2; CDR3 protein: CASCYRDEDTEAFF; CDR3 DNA: TGTGCCAGCTGCTACAGGGACGAGGACACTGAAGCTTTCTTT
J gene: TRBJ2-5; D gene: -; clone size: -; V gene: TRBV15; CDR3 protein: CATSRDKGGRTQYF; CDR3 DNA: TGTGCCACCAGCAGAGATAAGGGGGGCAGGACCCAGTACTTC
J gene: TRBJ1-2; D gene: TRBD1; clone size: -; V gene: TRBV27; CDR3 protein: CASSPGTDNHYGYTF; CDR3 DNA: TGTGCCAGCAGTCCGGGGACAGATAATCACTATGGCTACACCTTC
J gene: TRBJ2-2; D gene: TRBD2; clone size: -; V gene: TRBV27; CDR3 protein: CASSFRQSGTSGTGELFF; CDR3 DNA: TGTGCCAGCAGTTTTAGGCAGTCCGGGACTAGCGGTACCGGGGAGCTGTTTTTT
J gene: TRBJ1-1; D gene: TRBD1; clone size: -; V gene: TRBV27; CDR3 protein: CASSPRDRINTEAFF; CDR3 DNA: TGTGCCAGCAGTCCGAGGGACAGAATAAACACTGAAGCTTTCTTT
J gene: TRBJ1-1; D gene: -; clone size: -; V gene: TRBV5-1; CDR3 protein: CASSLARGRRWTEAFF; CDR3 DNA: TGCGCCAGCAGCTTAGCGAGGGGGAGGAGATGGACTGAAGCTTTCTTT
J gene: TRBJ1-5; D gene: -; clone size: -; V gene: TRBV27; CDR3 protein: CASSGQNNQPQHF; CDR3 DNA: TGTGCCAGCAGTGGACAGAACAATCAGCCCCAGCATTTT
J gene: TRBJ2-4; D gene: -; clone size: -; V gene: TRBV19; CDR3 protein: CASSITPGIQYF; CDR3 DNA: TGTGCCAGTAGTATAACTCCCGGGATTCAGTACTTC
J gene: TRBJ2-7; D gene: -; clone size: -; V gene: TRBV6-1; CDR3 protein: CASSFGYEQYF; CDR3 DNA: TGTGCCAGCAGTTTTGGCTACGAGCAGTACTTC
J gene: TRBJ2-1; D gene: TRBD2; clone size: -; V gene: TRBV14; CDR3 protein: CASSPGTSGLSSYNEQFF; CDR3 DNA: TGTGCCAGCAGTCCCGGGACTAGCGGGTTGAGCTCCTACAATGAGCAGTTCTTC
J gene: TRBJ1-2; D gene: -; clone size: -; V gene: TRBV15; CDR3 protein: CATSSLLRQPYGYTF; CDR3 DNA: TGTGCCACCAGCAGCCTACTTCGACAGCCCTATGGCTACACCTTC
J gene: TRBJ2-2; D gene: -; clone size: -; V gene: TRBV29-1; CDR3 protein: CSVELGGTNTGELFF; CDR3 DNA: TGCAGCGTTGAATTGGGGGGCACGAACACCGGGGAGCTGTTTTTT
J gene: TRBJ2-4; D gene: -; clone size: -; V gene: TRBV29-1; CDR3 protein: CSVGQGVAKNIQYF; CDR3 DNA: TGCAGCGTTGGGCAGGGAGTAGCCAAAAACATTCAGTACTTC
J gene: TRBJ2-7; D gene: -; clone size: -; V gene: TRBV4-2; CDR3 protein: CASSRSGRTGHYEQYF; CDR3 DNA: TGTGCCAGCAGCCGAAGTGGTAGGACTGGGCACTACGAGCAGTACTTC
J gene: TRBJ2-1; D gene: -; clone size: -; V gene: TRBV7-8; CDR3 protein: CASSDSWDPPRNEQFF; CDR3 DNA: TGTGCCAGCAGCGATAGTTGGGACCCGCCGCGCAATGAGCAGTTCTTC
J gene: TRBJ2-7; D gene: TRBD2; clone size: -; V gene: TRBV6-5; CDR3 protein: CASSYSGGRETYEQYF; CDR3 DNA: TGTGCCAGCAGTTACTCTGGCGGGAGGGAGACTTACGAGCAGTACTTC
J gene: TRBJ1-1; D gene: -; clone size: -; V gene: TRBV28; CDR3 protein: CASISRGRGTEAFF; CDR3 DNA: TGTGCCAGCATCTCCCGGGGGCGAGGGACTGAAGCTTTCTTT
J gene: TRBJ2-7; D gene: -; clone size: -; V gene: TRBV7-2; CDR3 protein: CASSLLLSSSEQYF; CDR3 DNA: TGTGCCAGCAGCTTATTGTTGTCTAGTAGCGAGCAGTACTTC
J gene: TRBJ2-7; D gene: TRBD2; clone size: -; V gene: TRBV28; CDR3 protein: CASSVSSGSPAYEQYF; CDR3 DNA: TGTGCCAGCAGTGTCTCCAGCGGGAGTCCAGCCTACGAGCAGTACTTC
J gene: TRBJ2-1; D gene: TRBD2; clone size: once; V gene: TRBV6-5; CDR3 protein: CASSYRVAGVSFF; CDR3 DNA: TGTGCCAGCAGTTATCGGGTAGCGGGAGTGAGCTTCTTC
J gene: TRBJ2-4; D gene: TRBD1; clone size: -; V gene: TRBV18; CDR3 protein: CASSPNLMRRGAKNIQYF; CDR3 DNA: TGTGCCAGCTCACCAAATTTAATGCGCAGGGGGGCCAAAAACATTCAGTACTTC
J gene: TRBJ2-7; D gene: -; clone size: -; V gene: TRBV19; CDR3 protein: CASSGLDGPRGEQYF; CDR3 DNA: TGTGCCAGTAGTGGGCTTGACGGGCCCCGCGGCGAGCAGTACTTC
J gene: TRBJ1-2; D gene: -; clone size: -; V gene: TRBV30; CDR3 protein: CAWNPGGRGYTF; CDR3 DNA: TGTGCCTGGAACCCTGGGGGGCGAGGCTACACCTTC
J gene: TRBJ2-3; D gene: -; clone size: -; V gene: TRBV19; CDR3 protein: CASRGGTQYF; CDR3 DNA: TGTGCCAGTCGGGGCGGAACGCAGTATTTT
J gene: TRBJ2-7; D gene: -; clone size: -; V gene: TRBV6-6; CDR3 protein: CASSYGAIYEQYF; CDR3 DNA: TGTGCCAGCAGCTACGGGGCCATCTACGAGCAGTACTTC
J gene: TRBJ2-5; D gene: -; clone size: -; V gene: TRBV10-3; CDR3 protein: CAIARQEQETQYF; CDR3 DNA: TGTGCCATCGCTAGACAGGAGCAAGAGACCCAGTACTTC
J gene: TRBJ1-4; D gene: -; clone size: -; V gene: TRBV6-1; CDR3 protein: CASSEFMSGGNEKLFF; CDR3 DNA: TGTGCCAGCAGTGAATTCATGTCAGGAGGTAATGAAAAACTGTTTTTT